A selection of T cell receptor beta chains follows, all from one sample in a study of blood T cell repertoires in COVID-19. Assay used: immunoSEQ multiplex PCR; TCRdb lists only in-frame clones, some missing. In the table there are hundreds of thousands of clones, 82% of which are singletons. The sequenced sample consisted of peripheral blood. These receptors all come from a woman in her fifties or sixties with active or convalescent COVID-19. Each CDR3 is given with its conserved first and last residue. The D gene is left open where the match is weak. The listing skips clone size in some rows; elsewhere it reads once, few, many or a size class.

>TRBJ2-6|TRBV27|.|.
CASREGAVSGANVLTF
TGTGCCAGCAGGGAGGGGGCGGTGTCTGGGGCCAACGTCCTGACTTTC
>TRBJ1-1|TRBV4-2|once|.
CASSQPTRGGDTEAFF
TGTGCCAGCAGCCAACCTACCCGGGGAGGGGACACTGAAGCTTTCTTT
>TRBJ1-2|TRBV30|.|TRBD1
CAWTRQGVSGYTF
TGTGCCTGGACTCGACAGGGGGTGAGTGGCTACACCTTC
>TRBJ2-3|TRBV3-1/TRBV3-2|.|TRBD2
CASSLGRAGGTDTQYF
TGTGCCAGCAGCCTCGGAAGGGCGGGGGGCACAGATACGCAGTATTTT
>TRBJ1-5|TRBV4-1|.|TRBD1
CASSLTGGDQPQHF
TGCGCCAGCAGCCTTACAGGGGGGGATCAGCCCCAGCATTTT
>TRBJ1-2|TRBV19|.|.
CASSRDTTNYGYTF
TGTGCCAGTAGCAGGGACACCACTAACTATGGCTACACCTTC
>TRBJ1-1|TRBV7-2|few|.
CASSLGPVGYTEAFF
TGTGCCAGCAGCTTAGGCCCTGTGGGCTACACTGAAGCTTTCTTT
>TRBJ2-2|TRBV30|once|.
CAWSVVEAGELFF
TGTGCCTGGAGTGTAGTTGAGGCCGGGGAGCTGTTTTTT
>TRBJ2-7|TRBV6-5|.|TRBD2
CASSYSDTLIAGEQYF
TGTGCCAGCAGTTACTCAGATACACTTATAGCGGGAGAGCAGTACTTC
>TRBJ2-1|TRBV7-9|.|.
CASSRGAVDNEQFF
TGTGCCAGCAGCCGCGGAGCGGTCGACAATGAGCAGTTCTTC
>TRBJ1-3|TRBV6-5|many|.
CASSSGSGWQGDTIYF
TGTGCCAGCAGTTCGGGGAGCGGTTGGCAAGGAGACACCATATATTTT
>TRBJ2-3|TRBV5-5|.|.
CASSLGRSTDTQYF
TGTGCCAGCAGCTTGGGCAGGTCCACAGATACGCAGTATTTT
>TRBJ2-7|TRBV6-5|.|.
CASSSFPGTFSYEQYF
TGTGCCAGCAGTTCCTTTCCCGGGACATTCTCCTACGAGCAGTACTTC
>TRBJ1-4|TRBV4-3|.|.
CASSPLGAGDEKLFF
TGCGCCAGCAGCCCCCTGGGAGCGGGGGACGAAAAACTGTTTTTT
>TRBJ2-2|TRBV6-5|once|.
CASSLEVKTGELFF
TGTGCCAGCAGCCTAGAGGTGAAGACCGGGGAGCTGTTTTTT
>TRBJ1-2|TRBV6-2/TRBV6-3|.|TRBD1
CASSTGGGLGYTF
TGTGCCAGCAGCACAGGGGGCGGTCTTGGCTACACCTTC
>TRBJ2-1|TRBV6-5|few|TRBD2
CASSYSGGGSYNEQFF
TGTGCCAGCAGTTACTCTGGCGGGGGGTCCTACAATGAGCAGTTCTTC
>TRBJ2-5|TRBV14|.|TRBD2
CASSLSAGREETQYF
TGTGCCAGCAGCCTTTCAGCAGGGAGGGAAGAGACCCAGTACTTC
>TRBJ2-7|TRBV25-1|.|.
CASSEAATYEQYF
TGTGCCAGCAGTGAAGCGGCAACCTACGAGCAGTACTTC
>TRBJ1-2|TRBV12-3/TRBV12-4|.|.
CASSLGGSYGYTF
TGTGCCAGCAGTTTAGGAGGGAGCTATGGCTACACCTTC